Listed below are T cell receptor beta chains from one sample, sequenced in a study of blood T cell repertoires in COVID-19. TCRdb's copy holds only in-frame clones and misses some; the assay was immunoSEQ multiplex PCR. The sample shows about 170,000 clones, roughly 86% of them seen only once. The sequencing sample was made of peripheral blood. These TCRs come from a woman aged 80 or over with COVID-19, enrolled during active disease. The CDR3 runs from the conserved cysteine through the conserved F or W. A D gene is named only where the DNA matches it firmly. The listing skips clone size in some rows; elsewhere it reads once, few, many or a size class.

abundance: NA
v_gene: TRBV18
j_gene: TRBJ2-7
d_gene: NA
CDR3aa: CASSPGTSGFDEQYF
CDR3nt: TGTGCCAGCTCACCCGGGACATCCGGATTTGACGAGCAGTACTTC

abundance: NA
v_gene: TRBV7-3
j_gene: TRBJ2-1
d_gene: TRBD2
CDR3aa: CASSRSGSYNEQFF
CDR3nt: TGTGCCAGCAGCCGGAGCGGGAGCTACAATGAGCAGTTCTTC

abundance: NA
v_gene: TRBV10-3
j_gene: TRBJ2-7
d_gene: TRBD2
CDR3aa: CAISGAGGPYEQYF
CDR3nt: TGTGCCATCAGTGGAGCGGGAGGGCCGTACGAGCAGTACTTC

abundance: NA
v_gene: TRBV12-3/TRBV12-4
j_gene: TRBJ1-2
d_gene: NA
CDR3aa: CASSLVQADGYTF
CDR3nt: TGTGCCAGCAGTTTGGTGCAGGCCGATGGCTACACCTTC

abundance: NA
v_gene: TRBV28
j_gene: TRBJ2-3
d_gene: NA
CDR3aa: CASGEDPRATQYF
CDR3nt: TGTGCCAGCGGGGAGGACCCCCGGGCTACGCAGTATTTT

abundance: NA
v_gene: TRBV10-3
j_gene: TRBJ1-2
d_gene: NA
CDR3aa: CAISHQTRGYTF
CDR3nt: TGTGCCATCAGTCACCAAACGCGGGGCTACACCTTC

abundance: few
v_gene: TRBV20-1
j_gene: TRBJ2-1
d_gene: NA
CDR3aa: CSASGQTSSYNEQFF
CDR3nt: TGCAGTGCTAGTGGACAGACGAGCTCCTACAATGAGCAGTTCTTC

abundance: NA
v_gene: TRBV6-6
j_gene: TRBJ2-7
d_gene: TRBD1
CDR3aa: CASSYFGQAPYEQYF
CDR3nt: TGTGCCAGCAGTTACTTCGGACAGGCCCCCTACGAGCAGTACTTC

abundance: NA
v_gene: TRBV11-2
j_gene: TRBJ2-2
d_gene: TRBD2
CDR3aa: CASSHRGRVGELFF
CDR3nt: TGTGCCAGCAGTCACAGAGGGAGGGTCGGGGAGCTGTTTTTT

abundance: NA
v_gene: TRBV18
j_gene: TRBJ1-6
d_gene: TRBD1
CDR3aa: CASSFRQGSDNSPLHF
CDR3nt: TGTGCCAGCTCATTTCGACAGGGGAGCGATAATTCACCCCTCCACTTT

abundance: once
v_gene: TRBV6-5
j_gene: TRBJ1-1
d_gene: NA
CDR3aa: CASWRQAFRTEAFF
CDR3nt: TGTGCCAGCTGGAGACAGGCTTTTCGAACTGAAGCTTTCTTT

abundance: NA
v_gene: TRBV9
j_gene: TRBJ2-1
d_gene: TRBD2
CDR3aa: CASSPRGAGETLSSYNEQFF
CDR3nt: TGTGCCAGCAGCCCCCGTGGAGCGGGAGAGACTTTAAGCTCCTACAATGAGCAGTTCTTC

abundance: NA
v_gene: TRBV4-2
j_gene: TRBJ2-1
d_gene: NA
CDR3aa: CASSPRLVSYNEQFF
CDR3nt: TGTGCCAGCAGCCCCCGACTAGTTTCCTACAATGAGCAGTTCTTC

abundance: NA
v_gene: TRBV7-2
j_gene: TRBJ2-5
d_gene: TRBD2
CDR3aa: CASSLSGGPGQETQYF
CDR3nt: TGTGCCAGCAGTCTTAGCGGGGGGCCCGGCCAAGAGACCCAGTACTTC

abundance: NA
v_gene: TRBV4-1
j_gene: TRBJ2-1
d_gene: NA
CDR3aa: CASSPTWAVANNEQFF
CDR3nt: TGCGCCAGCAGCCCCACGTGGGCCGTAGCGAACAATGAGCAGTTCTTC

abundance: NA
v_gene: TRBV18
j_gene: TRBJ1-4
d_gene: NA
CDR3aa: CASSPTQGGDEKLFF
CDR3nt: TGTGCCAGCTCACCAACGCAGGGAGGAGATGAAAAACTGTTTTTT

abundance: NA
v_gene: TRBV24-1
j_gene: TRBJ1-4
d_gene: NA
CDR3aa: CATSDSTATNEKLFF
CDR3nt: TGTGCCACCAGTGATTCGACAGCAACTAATGAAAAACTGTTTTTT

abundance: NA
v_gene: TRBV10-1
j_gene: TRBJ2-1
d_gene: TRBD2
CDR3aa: CASSFATSGSYNEQFF
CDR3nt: TGCGCCAGCAGTTTCGCGACTAGCGGGTCCTACAATGAGCAGTTCTTC

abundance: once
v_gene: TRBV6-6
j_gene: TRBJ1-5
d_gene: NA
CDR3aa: CASSYAGFGQPQHF
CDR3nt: TGTGCCAGCAGTTACGCGGGTTTCGGTCAGCCCCAGCATTTT

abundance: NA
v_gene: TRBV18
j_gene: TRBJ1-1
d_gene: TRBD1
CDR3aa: CASSPDGQGRKAFF
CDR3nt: TGTGCCAGCTCACCGGATGGACAGGGGCGAAAAGCTTTCTTT

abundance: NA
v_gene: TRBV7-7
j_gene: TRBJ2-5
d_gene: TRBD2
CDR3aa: CASSLVSGRQETQYF
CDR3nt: TGTGCCAGCAGCTTAGTTAGCGGGAGGCAAGAGACCCAGTACTTC

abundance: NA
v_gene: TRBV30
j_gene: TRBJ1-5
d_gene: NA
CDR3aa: CAWSLMSLVAGDDSNQPQHF
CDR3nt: TGTGCCTGGAGCCTTATGTCCTTAGTCGCAGGGGATGATAGCAATCAGCCCCAGCATTTT

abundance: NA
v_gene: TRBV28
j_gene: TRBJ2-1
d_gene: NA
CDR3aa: CASRGGSYNEQFF
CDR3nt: TGTGCCAGCAGAGGGGGCTCCTACAATGAGCAGTTCTTC

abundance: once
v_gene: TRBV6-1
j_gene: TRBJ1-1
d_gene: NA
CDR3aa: CASSDPGFEAFF
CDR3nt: TGTGCCAGCAGTGATCCGGGGTTTGAAGCTTTCTTT

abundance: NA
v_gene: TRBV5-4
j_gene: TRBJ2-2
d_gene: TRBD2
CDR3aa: CASSSAGVRNTGELFF
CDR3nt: TGTGCCAGCAGCTCCGCGGGAGTGAGGAACACCGGGGAGCTGTTTTTT

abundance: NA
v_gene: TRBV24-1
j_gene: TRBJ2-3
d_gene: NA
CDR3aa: CATSEWPNTDTQYF
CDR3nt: TGTGCCACCAGTGAATGGCCAAACACAGATACGCAGTATTTT

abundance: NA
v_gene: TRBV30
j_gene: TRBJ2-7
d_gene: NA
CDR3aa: CAWSRGTYEQYF
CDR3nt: TGTGCCTGGAGTAGGGGAACCTACGAGCAGTACTTC

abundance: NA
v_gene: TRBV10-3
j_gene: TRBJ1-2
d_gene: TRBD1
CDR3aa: CAVPGEGTGRDGYTF
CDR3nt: TGTGCCGTACCCGGAGAAGGGACAGGAAGGGACGGCTACACCTTC

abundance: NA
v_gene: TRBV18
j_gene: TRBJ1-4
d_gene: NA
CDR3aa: CASSPYTGLQGIEKLFF
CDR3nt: TGTGCCAGCTCACCATATACGGGTCTTCAGGGGATTGAAAAACTGTTTTTT

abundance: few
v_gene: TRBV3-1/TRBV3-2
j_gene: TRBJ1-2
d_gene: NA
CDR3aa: CASSQDPGVFAYGYTF
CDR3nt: TGTGCCAGCAGCCAAGATCCGGGTGTATTCGCCTATGGCTACACCTTC

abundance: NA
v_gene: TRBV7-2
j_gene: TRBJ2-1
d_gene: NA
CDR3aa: CASSPGGRTVGVWQFF
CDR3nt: TGTGCCAGCAGCCCCGGTGGACGGACAGTGGGGGTATGGCAGTTCTTC

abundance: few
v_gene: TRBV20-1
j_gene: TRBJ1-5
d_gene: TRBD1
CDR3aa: CSASVGTASNQPQHF
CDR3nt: TGCAGTGCTAGTGTGGGGACAGCGAGCAATCAGCCCCAGCATTTT

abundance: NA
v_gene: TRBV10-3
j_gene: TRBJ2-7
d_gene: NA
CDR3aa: CAISEWQGNEQYF
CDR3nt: TGTGCCATCAGTGAGTGGCAGGGTAATGAGCAGTACTTC

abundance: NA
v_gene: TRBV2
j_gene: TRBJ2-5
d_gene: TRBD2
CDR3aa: CASTGSGGQETQYF
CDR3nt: TGTGCCAGCACTGGTAGCGGGGGACAAGAGACCCAGTACTTC

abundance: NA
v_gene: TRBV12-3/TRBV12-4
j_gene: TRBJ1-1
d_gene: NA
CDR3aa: CASTQGYTEAFF
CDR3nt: TGTGCCAGCACCCAGGGATACACTGAAGCTTTCTTT

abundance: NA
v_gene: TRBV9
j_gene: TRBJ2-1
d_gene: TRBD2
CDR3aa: CASSVALYEAGDNEQFF
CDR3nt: TGTGCCAGCAGCGTAGCCCTCTATGAGGCGGGGGACAATGAGCAGTTCTTC

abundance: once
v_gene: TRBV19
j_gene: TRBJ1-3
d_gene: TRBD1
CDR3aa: CASSAATGFSGNTIYF
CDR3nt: TGTGCCAGTAGTGCGGCGACAGGGTTTAGTGGAAACACCATATATTTT

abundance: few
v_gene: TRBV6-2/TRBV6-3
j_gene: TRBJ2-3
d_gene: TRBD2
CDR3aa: CASSLLAGGQYF
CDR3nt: TGTGCCAGCAGTTTACTAGCGGGGGGGCAGTATTTT

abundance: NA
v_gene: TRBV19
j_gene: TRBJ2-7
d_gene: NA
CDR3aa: CASSTTAASYEQYF
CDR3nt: TGTGCCAGTAGTACAACAGCCGCCTCCTACGAGCAGTACTTC

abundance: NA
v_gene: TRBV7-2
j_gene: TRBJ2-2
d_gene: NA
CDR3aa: CASSLVGAPMELFF
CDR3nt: TGTGCCAGCAGCTTAGTAGGGGCCCCGATGGAGCTGTTTTTT

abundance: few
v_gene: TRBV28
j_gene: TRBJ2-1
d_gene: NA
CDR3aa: CASKGQGFNEQFF
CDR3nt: TGTGCCAGCAAGGGACAAGGATTCAATGAGCAGTTCTTC

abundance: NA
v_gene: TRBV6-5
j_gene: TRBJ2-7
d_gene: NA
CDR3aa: CASTFKRVPPSEQYF
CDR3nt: TGTGCCAGCACCTTTAAGCGGGTTCCCCCTTCGGAGCAGTACTTC